This entry concerns a single T cell receptor (beta chain). This specimen comes from a study of blood T cell repertoires in COVID-19. Repertoires were generated with immunoSEQ multiplex PCR, while TCRdb's copy carries only in-frame clones and drops some. Among about 45,000 clones listed, roughly 90% were seen once. The origin of this receptor is a human donor in a cohort sampled during active COVID-19. Sequencing was carried out using peripheral blood.

The CDR3 coding sequence is TGTGCCAGCAGCGTAGGCGTGGGGGGGAGCTCCTACGAGCAGTACTTC. Encoded protein: CASSVGVGGSSYEQYF. This chain uses TRBV9 with TRBJ2-7; 7 nucleotides match TRBD2. Trimming removed 0 bases from V and 0 bases from J; junction bases left unmatched: 6. The CDR3 has 16 amino acids. Germline V lookup: CDR1 SGDLS, CDR2 YYNGEE.